Shown below are 2 T cell receptor beta chains from a single sample sequenced in a study of cytomegalovirus exposure and HLA in healthy donors listed by TCRdb under 2017. The library was produced with the immunoSEQ multiplex PCR assay. For the multiplex PCR, a mixture combining 60 forward primers for TCR Vbeta segments and 13 reverse primers for TCR Jbeta segments was used. Sourced from immuneACCESS, this table was stored by TCRdb with only in-frame sequences that have V and J called. A share of the clones is absent; for the studies checked, an unresolved V gene accounts for under half, and the remainder has no known explanation. The sample profile shows about 190,000 clones; roughly four fifths of them were found once. The ten most abundant clones make up about 1.7% of the sample. The sample was PBMCs. The origin of the receptors is a man aged 18 to 29 in good health and CMV-seronegative.

The gene calls are TRBV7-9 and TRBJ1-4, with D perhaps TRBD1 (5 bases). Per germline, CDR1 SEHNR and CDR2 FQNEAQ (reference sequence). This CDR3 is built from 13 residues. The V and J ends lost 10 bases and 7 bases respectively, with 16 bases between them. The chain's CDR3 is CAIRGAAREKLFF. The CDR3 nucleotides are TGTGCCATCCGCGGGGCGGCGCGTGAAAAACTGTTTTTT.

CDR3 sequence: CASRTGGTGEQYF. CDR3 sequence (DNA): TGTGCCAGCAGGACAGGGGGGACGGGCGAGCAGTACTTC. This chain connects TRBV2 to TRBJ2-7, with 9 positions matching TRBD1. V was clipped by 6 bases and J by 6 bases; unmatched bases: 6. The CDR3 sequence is 13 residues long. Germline-derived CDR1 and CDR2 are SNHLY and FYNNEI.